The text below deals with one T cell receptor beta chain. This entry belongs to a study of shared clonotypes between healthy human individuals. Whole-study context: The plates for each donor numbered three CD4 naive, three CD4 memory, two CD8 naive and one CD8 memory.

An approximately 210 ng quantity of DNA, roughly 30,000 T cell genomes, went into the sorted-subset replicate PCRs. Assay: immunoSEQ multiplex PCR; the TCRdb copy retains only in-frame clones and omits some. This sample has about 2 million clones, with 95% found just once. The germline V gene encodes CDR1 SGHTA and CDR2 FQGNSA. V was cut by 4 bases and J by 2 bases, with 9 bases left in between. CDR3 size: 13 residues. The sequence came from a man between 18 and 29 years old in good health. This sequence joins TRBV7-2 and TRBJ2-7; D perhaps matches TRBD1 (5 bases). The source material was naive CD4+ T cells sorted from blood. Stated subset: CD45RA+ positively selected. DNA for the CDR3: TGTGCCAGCAGCTCGACAGAGACCTACGAGCAGTACTTC. Translated, it gives CASSSTETYEQYF.